What follows is one TCR beta chain and its context. Authors' processing steps: Reference gene primer amplification gave nucleated cell count estimates. Libraries were prepared by immunoSEQ multiplex PCR; TCRdb keeps only in-frame clonotypes and omits some of them. V and J calls and clone size are those listed in that table; D and trimming were worked out from the DNA. This sample has under 100,000 clones, with about 88% found just once. The sample belongs to a study of blood T cell repertoires in COVID-19. Overall study: The United States, Italy and Spain were the sources of the acute and convalescent COVID-19 samples. From T cells, B-cell-depleted T cells, or PBMCs came the material, which was cDNA or gDNA.

Germline trimming cut 2 bases from V and 4 bases from J; bases unmatched to any gene: 4. CDR1 is MNHNS, CDR2 SASEGT, per germline. The CDR3 totals 15 residues. The genes are TRBV6-1 and TRBJ2-1; 8 nucleotides align to TRBD2. This TCR was sampled from a man aged 50 to 59 with acute or convalescent COVID-19. Sequenced material: peripheral blood. The CDR3 DNA sequence: TGTGCCAGCAGTGAATTTAGCGGGGTGTACAATGAGCAGTTCTTC. Translation gives CASSEFSGVYNEQFF.